The present T cell receptor beta chain was sequenced within a study of regulatory T cells in long-lasting Graves disease. Overall study results and limits: Between persistent patients, a few thousand public clonotypes were shared, exceeding the 950 to 1,000 shared between new patients.

Trimming took off 6 bases at V and 3 bases at J, with 14 bases between the two ends. The CDR3 covers 15 residues. Germline CDR1 is SGHTA and CDR2 is FQGTGA. Details on this clonotype: Its antigen remains unknown. This may be a read error, as it is one base from a much larger clone.

Time point specified: newly diagnosed GD, antithyroid drugs for less than 3 months. Extracted PBMC RNA gave rise to the TCR library. Graves' disease diagnosis relied on American Thyroid Association guidelines. In building TCR beta libraries, iRepertoire HTBI primers were used together with Arm-PCR of CDR3 regions. TCRdb re-analysed the multiplex PCR reads in MiXCR, keeping a single row per CDR3 protein. The profile shows around 320,000 distinct CDR3 sequences, about a sixth of them singletons. The same sample was also studied in work on T cells in Graves' hyperthyroidism and ophthalmopathy. That paper notes: The hyperthyroidism was newly diagnosed and had lasted under 2 months; the patients were aged 18 to 65. TCR CDR3 underwent first-round RT-PCR with the HTBI primer set.

The sample here was peripheral blood mononuclear cells (PBMCs), taken at new diagnosis, from a patient treated with antithyroid drugs. V is TRBV7-3 and J is TRBJ2-2; D uncertain. The clonotype originates from a man aged 35-49 years with Graves disease. The CDR3 protein is CASRRTVTDTGELFF. The CDR3 nucleotides are TGTGCCAGCAGGCGAACCGTGACTGACACCGGGGAGCTGTTTTTT.